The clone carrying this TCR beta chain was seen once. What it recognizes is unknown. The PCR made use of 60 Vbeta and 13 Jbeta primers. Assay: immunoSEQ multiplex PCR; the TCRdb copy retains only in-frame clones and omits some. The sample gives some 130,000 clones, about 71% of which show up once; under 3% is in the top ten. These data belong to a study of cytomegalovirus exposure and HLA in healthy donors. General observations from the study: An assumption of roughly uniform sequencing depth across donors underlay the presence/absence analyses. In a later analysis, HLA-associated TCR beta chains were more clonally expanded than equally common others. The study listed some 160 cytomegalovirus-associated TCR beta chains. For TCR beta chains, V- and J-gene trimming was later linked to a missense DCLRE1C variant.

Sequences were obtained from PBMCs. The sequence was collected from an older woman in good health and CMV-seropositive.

This CDR3 is CASSLTSGDNEQFF. As DNA, the CDR3 is TGTGCCAGCAGCTTGACTAGCGGTGACAATGAGCAGTTCTTC. The chain combines TRBV7-3 with TRBJ2-1, with 9 bases lining up with TRBD2. With V trimmed by 3 bases and J by 5 bases, 2 bases remained unmatched. Germline assignment: CDR1 SGHTA and CDR2 FQGTGA. The CDR3 loop spans 14 amino acids.